Each of the 20 T cell receptor beta chains below was sequenced from the same sample in a study of T cell clonality in common variable immunodeficiency. Study-level findings and limits: Common variable immunodeficiency TCR beta sequences reportedly had fewer deletions and N-nucleotide insertions.

The data were produced by immunoSEQ multiplex PCR, yet TCRdb's version contains in-frame clones alone and is incomplete. This repertoire lists about 26,000 clones without singletons; approximately 24% sits in the top ten. Antigen specificity for these receptors is unknown. Source material: peripheral blood mononuclear cells. These receptor sequences come from a human donor with common variable immunodeficiency.

This clone was observed a few times. Sequencing ends 3 residues short of the CDR3 end; the germline J gene provides the rest. The chain recombines TRBV19 with TRBJ2-3, with D unresolved. Germline CDR1 reads LNHDA; CDR2 reads SQIVND (reference sequence). This CDR3 is 13 amino acids long. V shed 5 bases and J shed 2 bases, with 8 bases lying between them. The CDR3 DNA, read in part, is TGTGCCAGTAGTTGGCAGGACACAGATACG. It codes for CASSWQDTDT. The entire CDR3 protein reads CASSWQDTDTQYF. The entire variable domain, with the rest obtained from reference TRBV19 and TRBJ2-3, is as follows: DGGITQSPKYLFRKEGQNVTLSCEQNLNHDAMYWYRQDPGQGLRLIYYSQIVNDFQKGDIAEGYSVSREKKESFPLTVTSAQKNPTAFYLCASSWQDTDTQYFGPGTRLTVL.

In this sample, this clone turned up many times. Read sequence stops 3 residues before the CDR3 end, and the germline J gene provides the missing end. This chain joins TRBV7-2 and TRBJ2-7; TRBD2 aligns across 11 bases. Germline CDR1 is SGHTA and CDR2 is FQGNSA. V trimming: 0 bases; J trimming: 0 bases; junction bases outside the gene matches: 1. The CDR3 spans 16 residues. CDR3 sequence reads: CASSLALAGVSYEQYF. CDR3 bases read: TGTGCCAGCAGCTTAGCACTAGCGGGAGTCTCCTACGAG.

The table lists this clone with many counts. Coverage ceases 3 residues before the CDR3 finishes, and the germline J gene fills in the end. This sequence joins TRBV7-3 and TRBJ2-1; D might be TRBD1 (6 bases). Trimming took 2 bases from V and 2 from J, leaving 10 bases between them. This CDR3 has 15 amino acids. CDR1 and CDR2 (germline): SGHTA, FQGTGA. The CDR3 loop reads CASSLGTGTYNEQFF. The covered CDR3 bases are TGTGCCAGCAGCTTAGGAACAGGGACCTACAATGAG. The complete variable domain, with remaining parts taken from reference TRBV7-3 and TRBJ2-1, reads GAGVSQTPSNKVTEKGKYVELRCDPISGHTALYWYRQSLGQGPEFLIYFQGTGAADDSGLPNDRFFAVRPEGSVSTLKIQRTERGDSAVYLCASSLGTGTYNEQFFGPGTRLTVL.

About this clone: The CDR3 goes on 3 residues after the read ends, and that part is filled in from the germline J gene. The rearrangement links TRBV6-2 or TRBV6-3 to TRBJ1-2, with D possibly matching TRBD1 (5 bases). CDR1 and CDR2 (germline): MNHEY, SVGEGT. V lost 5 bases to trimming and J lost 2 bases, with 9 bases between them. The CDR3 covers 13 residues. The CDR3 here is CASSGRQNYGYTF. CDR3 DNA, as far as it was read: TGTGCCAGCAGTGGCAGACAGAACTATGGC.

This clone was seen a handful of times. The CDR3 goes on 3 residues after the read ends, and that part is filled in from the germline J gene. V and J are TRBV5-1 and TRBJ2-1; perhaps TRBD1 as D (6 bases). The CDR3 is 15 amino acids. Trimming left V 4 bases short and J 1 base short, with 12 bases between. The germline V gene has CDR1 SGHRS and CDR2 YFSETQ. The DNA read from the CDR3 is TGCGCCAGCAGCCCGGACAGCCGTTCCTACAATGAG. Protein: CASSPDSRSYNE. Given in full, the CDR3 is CASSPDSRSYNEQFF.

This clone has at least ten counts. The CDR3 is cut off 3 residues early in the read; its end comes from the germline J gene. This chain connects TRBV20-1 to TRBJ2-5; 9 bases match TRBD2. CDR1 and CDR2 from the germline V gene are DFQATT and SNEGSKA (reference sequence). The CDR3 consists of 14 residues. The CDR3: CSARDFLAGNTQYF. The sequenced CDR3 bases are TGCAGTGCTAGAGATTTTCTAGCGGGGAATACC.

This clone was counted at least ten times. The CDR3 is cut off 3 residues early in the read; its end comes from the germline J gene. V and J are TRBV30 and TRBJ2-5, with unresolved D. Trimming shortened V by 3 bases and J by 2 bases, and 7 bases separated the two germline ends. Germline-derived CDR1 and CDR2 are GTSNPN and SVGIG (reference sequence). The CDR3 covers 12 residues. The CDR3 sequence: CAWSSTQETQYF. The CDR3 DNA, read in part, is TGTGCCTGGAGCAGTACACAAGAGACC.

This clone came up many times. Read sequence stops 3 residues before the CDR3 end, and the germline J gene provides the missing end. The V and J genes are TRBV18 and TRBJ2-3, with 9 bases that match TRBD1. Germline loops: CDR1 KGHSH, CDR2 LQKENI. With V trimmed by 4 bases and J by 7 bases, 9 bases remained unmatched. The CDR3 is 15 amino acids. The sequenced CDR3 bases are TGTGCCAGCTCACGGGTTGGGACAGGGATCTATACG. Its translation is CASSRVGTGIYT. The CDR3, in full, reads CASSRVGTGIYTQYF.

This clone was counted between two and nine times. The read terminates 3 residues before the CDR3 end, so the remaining end is supplied by the germline J gene. The sample carries other DNA sequences with the same CDR3. The chain combines TRBV7-9 with TRBJ1-2, with D perhaps TRBD1 (6 bases). This CDR3 spans 12 amino acids. The V gene's germline CDR1 is SEHNR and CDR2 FQNEAQ (reference sequence). CDR3 DNA, as far as it was read: TGTGCCAGCAGCTTACAGGGGAGGGGC. Translated, it gives CASSLQGRG. The full CDR3 reads CASSLQGRGYTF.

In the case of this clone: The read stops 3 residues short of the end of the CDR3; the missing end is completed from the germline J gene. This chain joins TRBV19 and TRBJ1-3; 11 nucleotides align to TRBD1. Germline V gives CDR1 LNHDA, CDR2 SQIVND (reference sequence). The CDR3 is made up of 16 amino acids. V shed 4 bases, J shed 4 bases, and the junction held 6 bases outside the gene matches. CDR3 amino acids: CASSTGQGARGNTIYF. Incomplete CDR3 DNA: TGTGCCAGTAGTACCGGACAGGGGGCAAGAGGAAACACC.

A note on this clone: The junction departs from the called germline gene at one end, perhaps through a read error. The read halts 3 residues ahead of the CDR3 end, with the missing end drawn from the germline J gene. V usage is TRBV2 and J usage is TRBJ2-7; 9 positions match TRBD1. From germline, CDR1 is SNHLY and CDR2 FYNNEI. CDR3 length: 13 residues. The CDR3 loop reads CSSRRQGAYEQYF. The sequenced CDR3 bases are TGTTCCAGCAGGAGACAGGGGGCCTACGAG.

Many counts were recorded for this clone. The CDR3 goes on 3 residues after the read ends, and that part is filled in from the germline J gene. The chain joins TRBV5-1 to TRBJ2-5, with a tentative D call TRBD1 (6 bases). Germline V gives CDR1 SGHRS, CDR2 YFSETQ. The CDR3 sequence is 14 residues long. V lost 1 base and J 0 bases, leaving 7 bases between the germline ends. CDR3 bases read: TGCGCCAGCAGCTTGACAGGGCACCAAGAGACC. Protein: CASSLTGHQET. The entire CDR3 is CASSLTGHQETQYF.

In regard to this clone: The CDR3 end is not reached by the read, which stops 3 residues before it; the germline J gene fills it in. The genes are TRBV5-4 and TRBJ2-1; 7 bases line up with TRBD2. This CDR3 spans 15 amino acids. CDR1 and CDR2 (germline): SGHNT, YYREEE (reference sequence). V shed 4 bases, J shed 6 bases, and the junction held 10 bases outside the gene matches. The CDR3 loop is CASSGERVAGNEQFF. CDR3 DNA, as far as it was read: TGTGCCAGCAGCGGGGAGAGGGTAGCGGGCAATGAG.

This clone came up many times. The read gets to within 3 residues of the CDR3 end, and the germline J gene fills in the rest. The J gene is TRBJ2-3, the V gene TRBV18, with D perhaps TRBD1 (6 bases). The CDR3 runs to 17 residues. Trimming left V 1 base short and J 2 bases short, with 16 bases between. Germline V gene sequence: CDR1 KGHSH, CDR2 LQKENI. This chain's CDR3 is CASSPLRRQGPTDTQYF. The sequenced CDR3 bases are TGTGCCAGCTCACCACTACGTCGCCAGGGGCCCACAGATACG.

This clone was observed many times. The read falls 3 residues short of the CDR3 end, and the missing part is taken from the germline J gene. The chain recombines TRBV2 with TRBJ2-7, with D maybe TRBD2 (5 bases). Trimming removed 6 bases from V and 0 bases from J, with 12 bases in between. Germline V CDR1 and CDR2: SNHLY, FYNNEI. This CDR3 is 14 amino acids long. The CDR3 reads CASRSGRTSYEQYF. The part of the CDR3 DNA that was read is TGTGCCAGCAGAAGCGGACGGACCTCCTACGAG.

This clone was counted a few times. The DNA ends 3 residues before the CDR3 does, and the rest of the CDR3 is filled in from the germline J gene. V gene TRBV19 combines with J gene TRBJ1-1; TRBD1 might be the D (5 bases). The germline V and J ends were trimmed by 5 bases and 3 bases, with 22 bases remaining between them. Germline V gene sequence: CDR1 LNHDA, CDR2 SQIVND (reference sequence). This CDR3 is built from 17 residues. The DNA read from the CDR3 is TGTGCCAGTAGTTCCCGACAGCGTCCCGGCGTGGACACTGAA. Protein sequence: CASSSRQRPGVDTE. The CDR3 reads in full as CASSSRQRPGVDTEAFF.

As regards this clone: The CDR3 end lies 3 residues beyond the end of the read and is filled in from the germline J gene. This chain links TRBV2 with TRBJ2-4; maybe TRBD2 (6 bases). Germline loops: CDR1 SNHLY, CDR2 FYNNEI. Trimming removed 8 bases from V and 0 bases from J, with 14 bases in between. This CDR3 has 15 residues. The CDR3 bases that were read are TGTGCCAGCTCGCGGGGAGAACTAGCCAAAAACATT. Translated, it gives CASSRGELAKNI. The whole CDR3 protein is CASSRGELAKNIQYF.

This clone occurred a few times. The read ends 3 residues before the CDR3 terminus; that terminus is restored from the germline J gene. V and J are TRBV7-9 and TRBJ1-3; tentative D call: TRBD1 (6 bases). Germline lookup yields CDR1 SEHNR and CDR2 FQNEAQ (reference sequence). The CDR3 extends over 14 amino acids. V lost 5 bases and J 2 bases, leaving 10 bases between the germline ends. CDR3 DNA, as far as it was read: TGTGCCAGCAGCCCCCAGGGGACTGGAAACACC. It translates to CASSPQGTGNT. Given in full, the CDR3 is CASSPQGTGNTIYF.

The table lists this clone with many counts. The read ends 3 residues shy of where the CDR3 ends; the end is completed using the germline J gene. This chain links TRBV19 with TRBJ1-5, with D tentatively TRBD1 (5 bases). V lost 3 bases to trimming and J lost 2 bases, with 8 bases between them. The CDR3 is 14 amino acids. The V gene's germline CDR1 is LNHDA and CDR2 SQIVND (reference sequence). The sequenced part of the CDR3 DNA is TGTGCCAGTAGTATCCAGGGAGGCAATCAGCCC. Its protein product is CASSIQGGNQP. Given in full, the CDR3 is CASSIQGGNQPQHF.

This clone has a count of ten or more. Other DNA sequences in the sample encode the same CDR3. CDR3 residues: CASSVWKQGGEKLFF. The sequenced CDR3 bases are TGTGCCAGCAGTGTTTGGAAACAGGGTGGTGAAAAA. The rearrangement links TRBV6-1 to TRBJ1-4; D may be TRBD1 (6 bases). The missing CDR3 end, 3 residues past where the read stops, is filled in from the germline J gene. CDR3 length: 15 amino acids. Germline V gene data show CDR1 as MNHNS and CDR2 as SASEGT. V lost 4 bases, J lost 7 bases, and 16 bases lay in between.